Shown below are 16 T cell receptor beta chains from a single sample sequenced in a study of T cell responses to AZD1222 COVID-19 vaccine. The protocol was immunoSEQ multiplex PCR, while the TCRdb copy is restricted to in-frame clones and leaves out a portion. The sample consists of 150,000 to 200,000 clones, almost 95% of them appearing once. Material: peripheral blood, obtained on day 0 of AZD1222 vaccination. Source of these receptors: an adult in good health.

CDR3 sequence: CASGFQNSGLQFF. DNA of the CDR3: TGTGCTAGTGGTTTCCAAAACAGCGGGCTGCAGTTCTTC. This chain joins TRBV12-5 and TRBJ2-1; perhaps TRBD2 as D (6 bases). This CDR3 spans 13 amino acids. V lost 3 bases, J lost 12 bases, and 15 bases lay in between. Germline V lookup: CDR1 LGHNT, CDR2 FRNRAP.

The chain recombines TRBV7-2 with TRBJ2-7, with D perhaps assigned TRBD1 or TRBD2 (6 bases each). Trimming removed 5 bases from V and 3 bases from J, with 14 bases in between. CDR3 size: 14 residues. CDR1 and CDR2 from the germline V gene are SGHTA and FQGNSA. The CDR3 loop reads CASSQGGPVYEQYF. The CDR3 DNA reads TGTGCCAGCAGCCAAGGGGGGCCGGTCTACGAGCAGTACTTC.

CDR3 in amino acids: CASSSPGQGRGTQYF. The CDR3 DNA reads as TGTGCCAGTAGTAGCCCTGGACAGGGACGAGGGACGCAGTATTTT. The chain links TRBV19 to TRBJ2-3, with 8 bases that match TRBD1. The CDR3 is 15 residues long. Germline V gene data show CDR1 as LNHDA and CDR2 as SQIVND (reference sequence). V gave up 4 bases and J gave up 9 bases; unmatched junction bases: 12. The complete variable domain, with remaining parts taken from reference TRBV19 and TRBJ2-3, reads DGGITQSPKYLFRKEGQNVTLSCEQNLNHDAMYWYRQDPGQGLRLIYYSQIVNDFQKGDIAEGYSVSREKKESFPLTVTSAQKNPTAFYLCASSSPGQGRGTQYFGPGTRLTVL.

This chain links TRBV4-3 with TRBJ2-1; the D is unclear. Per germline, CDR1 LGHNA and CDR2 YSLEER. The CDR3 is 13 residues long. Deletions cut 0 bases from V and 6 bases from J, with 6 bases between. The CDR3 loop is CASSQESGNEQFF. The CDR3 DNA reads as TGCGCCAGCAGCCAAGAATCTGGCAATGAGCAGTTCTTC.

CDR3 sequence (DNA): TGTGCCAGCACGAGGGGATTTAGCAATCAGCCCCAGCATTTT. Translation gives CASTRGFSNQPQHF. The chain has TRBV7-9 and TRBJ1-5, with D possibly matching TRBD1 (5 bases). CDR3 length: 14 amino acids. Germline-derived CDR1 and CDR2 are SEHNR and FQNEAQ (reference sequence). Deletions cut 7 bases from V and 0 bases from J, with 10 bases between.

V usage is TRBV9 and J usage is TRBJ1-4; 7 bases match TRBD1. Germline-derived CDR1 and CDR2 are SGDLS and YYNGEE. The CDR3 spans 15 residues. V gave up 4 bases and J gave up 8 bases; unmatched junction bases: 11. This CDR3 is CASSPQGRGGEKLFF. The CDR3 DNA is TGTGCCAGCAGCCCACAGGGGAGGGGTGGAGAAAAACTGTTTTTT. The full variable domain, completed using reference TRBV9 and TRBJ1-4, is DSGVTQTPKHLITATGQRVTLRCSPRSGDLSVYWYQQSLDQGLQFLIQYYNGEERAKGNILERFSAQQFPDLHSELNLSSLELGDSALYFCASSPQGRGGEKLFFGSGTQLSVL.

This chain connects TRBV2 to TRBJ2-3; 7 bases are a match to TRBD2. V lost 8 bases, J lost 0 bases, and 8 bases stayed unmatched. From germline, CDR1 is SNHLY and CDR2 FYNNEI. This CDR3 spans 15 amino acids. CDR3 sequence: CASAPETSSTDTQYF. In DNA form, the CDR3 reads TGTGCCAGCGCGCCGGAGACTAGCAGCACAGATACGCAGTATTTT.

The rearrangement uses TRBV24-1 and TRBJ2-6; D is undetermined. The germline gives CDR1 KGHDR, CDR2 SFDVKD. The V end lost 4 bases, the J end lost 0 bases, and 9 bases lay between the germline ends. The CDR3 is 16 residues long. CDR3 loop: CATSDIQTSGANVLTF. Written as DNA, the CDR3 is TGTGCCACCAGTGACATCCAAACCTCTGGGGCCAACGTCCTGACTTTC.

The V and J genes are TRBV6-2 or TRBV6-3 and TRBJ1-1; 7 bases agree with TRBD1. In germline, CDR1 is MNHEY, CDR2 SVGEGT. The CDR3 is 14 amino acids. The ends lost 0 bases at V and 8 bases at J; junction bases unmatched: 6. The CDR3 reads CASSYSSGGPEAFF. The CDR3 region has the DNA TGTGCCAGCAGTTACTCGTCAGGGGGGCCCGAAGCTTTCTTT.

The chain links TRBV6-1 to TRBJ1-3; D unclear. Germline V CDR1 and CDR2: MNHNS, SASEGT. The CDR3 contains 12 residues. Trimming shortened V by 6 bases and J by 2 bases, and 5 bases separated the two germline ends. DNA of the CDR3: TGTGCCAGCAGCCTCGCTGGAAACACCATATATTTT. This encodes CASSLAGNTIYF.

This clone appeared once. The rearrangement joins TRBV29-1 to TRBJ2-2, with a possible D match to TRBD1 (5 bases). V was trimmed by 0 bases and J by 0 bases, leaving 8 bases between them. CDR3 length equals 15 residues. Germline V lookup: CDR1 SQVTM, CDR2 ANQGSEA. In DNA, the CDR3 is TGCAGCGTTGAAGAAATGGACACGAACACCGGGGAGCTGTTTTTT. Translation: CSVEEMDTNTGELFF.

In this sample, this clone turned up a few times. This sequence joins TRBV10-1 and TRBJ2-2; tentatively, D is TRBD1 (6 bases). The CDR3 is 14 residues long. In germline, CDR1 is WNHNN, CDR2 SYGVQD (reference sequence). The V end lost 7 bases, the J end lost 4 bases, and 13 bases lay between the germline ends. Here the CDR3 DNA reads TGCGCCAGCAAACCGGGCAGGGGCACCGGGGAGCTGTTTTTT. Its protein product is CASKPGRGTGELFF.

This chain joins TRBV7-2 and TRBJ2-5; D is unresolved. This CDR3 is 14 amino acids long. V was clipped by 1 base and J by 2 bases, with 8 bases between them. The germline V gene has CDR1 SGHTA and CDR2 FQGNSA. The CDR3 DNA follows: TGTGCCAGCAGCTTAGAGGCTTATCAAGAGACCCAGTACTTC. Its protein is CASSLEAYQETQYF.

The chain uses TRBV27 and TRBJ2-7; possible D gene TRBD1, 6 bases. Germline values: CDR1 MNHEY, CDR2 SMNVEV (reference sequence). CDR3 size: 14 residues. V was pared by 1 base and J by 4 bases, with 11 bases between. The CDR3 protein is CASSLFGDTYEQYF. DNA for the CDR3: TGTGCCAGCAGTTTATTTGGGGACACTTACGAGCAGTACTTC.

V usage is TRBV3-1 (or the pseudogene TRBV3-2) and J usage is TRBJ2-1; 7 bases match TRBD2. The length of the CDR3 is 16 residues. The junction had 8 bases not matched to a gene; V was cut back by 1 base and J by 5 bases. The germline gives CDR1 LGHDT, CDR2 YNNKEL (reference sequence). The CDR3 region is CASSQVGAGRNNEQFF. CDR3 sequence (DNA): TGTGCCAGCAGCCAAGTGGGAGCGGGGCGTAACAATGAGCAGTTCTTC.

The J gene is TRBJ2-5, the V gene TRBV15, with D possibly called TRBD1 or TRBD2 (6 bases each). Germline CDR1 and CDR2: LNHNV and YYDKDF (reference sequence). There are 14 residues in the CDR3. V lost 6 bases, J lost 5 bases, and 16 bases lay in between. The CDR3: CATSTRGGSETQYF. The CDR3, as DNA: TGTGCCACCAGTACCCGAGGGGGGTCGGAGACCCAGTACTTC.